Listed below are T cell receptor beta chains from one sample, sequenced in a study of blood T cell repertoires in COVID-19. Produced via immunoSEQ multiplex PCR; TCRdb's table is partial and in-frame only. Among about 71,000 clones listed, nearly 90% were seen once. Specimen: peripheral blood. These receptors all come from a man aged 45-60 years with active COVID-19. Each CDR3 is given with its conserved first and last residue. A D gene is named only where the DNA matches it firmly. A row's size may be missing; if present it is once, few, many or a size class.

V gene	clone size	D gene	J gene	CDR3 protein	CDR3 DNA
TRBV27	NA	TRBD1	TRBJ1-2	CASRTYRGRQANYGYTF	TGTGCCAGCAGAACCTACAGGGGGCGGCAAGCTAACTATGGCTACACCTTC
TRBV7-2	NA	NA	TRBJ1-2	CASSRGNYGYTF	TGTGCCAGCAGCCGGGGGAACTATGGCTACACCTTC
TRBV3-1/TRBV3-2	NA	NA	TRBJ2-1	CASSYTFGGSTYNEQFF	TGTGCCAGCAGCTATACCTTCGGGGGTTCAACCTACAATGAGCAGTTCTTC
TRBV7-8	NA	TRBD2	TRBJ2-3	CASSPGLAGEYF	TGTGCCAGCAGCCCAGGACTAGCTGGGGAGTATTTT
TRBV7-2	NA	NA	TRBJ1-4	CASSQGRGRNEKLFF	TGTGCCAGCAGCCAAGGCAGGGGAAGGAATGAAAAACTGTTTTTT
TRBV6-5	NA	NA	TRBJ2-1	CASRPARGGGGQQFF	TGTGCCAGCAGACCCGCCAGGGGAGGGGGGGGGCAGCAGTTCTTC
TRBV5-4	NA	TRBD1	TRBJ1-1	CASSLVGGGQGWNTEAFF	TGTGCCAGCAGCTTGGTTGGGGGGGGACAGGGATGGAACACTGAAGCTTTCTTT
TRBV15	NA	NA	TRBJ1-5	CATSRGGQGRTQPQHF	TGTGCCACCAGCAGAGGTGGGCAGGGGCGGACTCAGCCCCAGCATTTT
TRBV4-1	NA	NA	TRBJ2-5	CASSQDLRVQETQYF	TGCGCCAGCAGCCAAGATCTGAGGGTTCAAGAGACCCAGTACTTC
TRBV5-4	once	NA	TRBJ1-1	CASRAGPSNTEAFF	TGTGCCAGCAGGGCGGGACCGTCGAACACTGAAGCTTTCTTT
TRBV4-1	few	NA	TRBJ2-7	CASSQTPDSLYEQYF	TGCGCCAGCAGCCAAACTCCGGACAGCCTCTACGAGCAGTACTTC
TRBV14	NA	NA	TRBJ1-5	CASSQGRGPQHF	TGTGCCAGCAGCCAAGGACGGGGACCCCAGCATTTT
TRBV5-1	NA	NA	TRBJ1-3	CASSLVTRGGSSGNTIYF	TGCGCCAGCAGCTTGGTGACTAGGGGGGGGTCCTCTGGAAACACCATATATTTT
TRBV19	NA	NA	TRBJ1-2	CASSIFPGANYGYTF	TGTGCCAGTAGTATTTTCCCGGGAGCTAACTATGGCTACACCTTC
TRBV5-6	NA	TRBD1	TRBJ1-2	CASSLGDSQIPYGYTF	TGTGCCAGCAGCTTGGGGGACAGCCAAATCCCCTATGGCTACACCTTC
TRBV5-5	NA	TRBD2	TRBJ2-1	CASSLETSGGDEQFF	TGTGCCAGCAGCTTGGAGACTAGCGGGGGTGATGAGCAGTTCTTC
TRBV3-1/TRBV3-2	NA	NA	TRBJ2-1	CASSQGERREQFF	TGTGCCAGCAGCCAAGGAGAACGGCGGGAGCAGTTCTTC
TRBV7-9	NA	TRBD1	TRBJ1-2	CASSYRDRGYTF	TGTGCCAGCAGCTACAGGGACAGAGGGTACACCTTC
TRBV12-3/TRBV12-4	NA	NA	TRBJ1-1	CASSLSLFEAFF	TGTGCCAGCAGTTTATCCCTCTTTGAAGCTTTCTTT
TRBV6-5	NA	NA	TRBJ1-1	CASSYSYGQGAFF	TGTGCCAGCAGTTACTCTTACGGCCAGGGAGCTTTCTTT
TRBV6-6	few	NA	TRBJ1-5	CATEPGYSNQPQHF	TGTGCCACTGAACCAGGTTATAGCAATCAGCCCCAGCATTTT
TRBV7-6	NA	TRBD1	TRBJ2-6	CASSHRTGFRTGANVLTF	TGTGCCAGCAGCCACAGGACAGGGTTTCGAACTGGGGCCAACGTCCTGACTTTC
TRBV7-2	NA	TRBD2	TRBJ2-5	CASSYSGGVQETQYF	TGTGCCAGCAGCTATAGCGGGGGGGTACAAGAGACCCAGTACTTC
TRBV13	NA	NA	TRBJ2-7	CASSFNYEQYF	TGTGCCAGCAGCTTTAACTACGAGCAGTACTTC
TRBV10-3	NA	TRBD1	TRBJ2-5	CAISERTGKETQYF	TGTGCCATCAGTGAGAGGACAGGGAAAGAGACCCAGTACTTC
TRBV6-2/TRBV6-3	NA	NA	TRBJ1-6	CASSGLREPLHF	TGTGCCAGCAGTGGACTGAGAGAGCCCCTCCACTTT
TRBV25-1	NA	NA	TRBJ1-4	CASSDPTGPGEKLFF	TGTGCCAGCAGTGACCCAACCGGACCGGGAGAAAAACTGTTTTTT
TRBV5-1	NA	NA	TRBJ2-5	CASSLVGGVPLETQYF	TGCGCCAGCAGCTTGGTAGGCGGGGTCCCCCTGGAGACCCAGTACTTC
TRBV7-2	NA	NA	TRBJ1-3	CASSLAGAGGNTIYF	TGTGCCAGCAGCTTGGCGGGGGCGGGCGGAAACACCATATATTTT
TRBV10-2	NA	NA	TRBJ2-7	CASKGSGLSYEQYF	TGCGCCAGCAAGGGTAGTGGACTCTCCTACGAGCAGTACTTC
TRBV3-1/TRBV3-2	NA	TRBD2	TRBJ2-5	CASSHPGTSGGEETQYF	TGTGCCAGCAGCCATCCCGGGACTAGCGGGGGGGAAGAGACCCAGTACTTC
TRBV6-1	NA	NA	TRBJ1-5	CASSEGSAGARNQPQHF	TGTGCCAGCAGTGAAGGGTCGGCAGGGGCGAGAAATCAGCCCCAGCATTTT
TRBV9	NA	TRBD2	TRBJ2-1	CASSRPRGGGFNEQFF	TGTGCCAGCAGCCGACCGCGGGGGGGCGGTTTCAATGAGCAGTTCTTC
TRBV21-1	NA	NA	TRBJ1-5	CASSGQSNQPQHF	TGTGCCAGCAGCGGACAGAGCAATCAGCCCCAGCATTTT
TRBV5-1	NA	TRBD1	TRBJ2-7	CASSLGGQDSYEQYF	TGCGCCAGCAGCTTGGGGGGACAGGACTCCTACGAGCAGTACTTC
TRBV5-5	NA	TRBD1	TRBJ2-2	CASRTGTGGSTGELFF	TGTGCCAGCAGAACCGGGACAGGGGGTTCCACCGGGGAGCTGTTTTTT
TRBV27	NA	TRBD1	TRBJ2-1	CASSLPGQGSYNEQFF	TGTGCCAGCAGTTTACCGGGACAGGGGTCCTACAATGAGCAGTTCTTC
TRBV3-1/TRBV3-2	NA	NA	TRBJ2-3	CASSQGRASSGTDTQYF	TGTGCCAGCAGCCAAGGTCGGGCTTCCTCGGGGACAGATACGCAGTATTTT
TRBV9	NA	NA	TRBJ2-1	CASSVAAGPYNEQFF	TGTGCCAGCAGCGTAGCGGCGGGCCCCTACAATGAGCAGTTCTTC
TRBV3-1/TRBV3-2	NA	NA	TRBJ2-2	CASSQSSPVTGELFF	TGTGCCAGCAGCCAGTCGAGCCCGGTTACCGGGGAGCTGTTTTTT
TRBV4-2	NA	NA	TRBJ1-1	CASSPQTLAEAEAFF	TGTGCCAGCAGCCCTCAAACCCTCGCAGAGGCTGAAGCTTTCTTT
TRBV11-2	NA	NA	TRBJ2-1	CASSPLVNYGNEQFF	TGTGCCAGCAGCCCCCTGGTCAACTACGGCAATGAGCAGTTCTTC
TRBV6-5	NA	TRBD2	TRBJ2-7	CASKWGGGEYEQYF	TGTGCCAGCAAATGGGGCGGGGGGGAATACGAGCAGTACTTC
TRBV5-1	NA	TRBD2	TRBJ2-1	CASSAMGLAMGNEQFF	TGCGCCAGCAGCGCCATGGGACTAGCGATGGGGAATGAGCAGTTCTTC
TRBV7-9	NA	NA	TRBJ2-1	CASSLEGTDSREFF	TGTGCCAGCAGCTTAGAAGGGACTGATTCTAGGGAGTTCTTC
TRBV6-2/TRBV6-3	once	TRBD1	TRBJ1-2	CASSYSNDRVYGYTF	TGTGCCAGCAGTTACTCGAACGACAGGGTCTATGGCTACACCTTC
TRBV18	NA	NA	TRBJ2-2	CASRVDASGELFF	TGTGCCAGCCGGGTTGATGCTAGCGGGGAGCTGTTTTTT
TRBV13	NA	NA	TRBJ2-7	CASSLGTTYEQYF	TGTGCCAGCAGCTTAGGGACAACCTACGAGCAGTACTTC